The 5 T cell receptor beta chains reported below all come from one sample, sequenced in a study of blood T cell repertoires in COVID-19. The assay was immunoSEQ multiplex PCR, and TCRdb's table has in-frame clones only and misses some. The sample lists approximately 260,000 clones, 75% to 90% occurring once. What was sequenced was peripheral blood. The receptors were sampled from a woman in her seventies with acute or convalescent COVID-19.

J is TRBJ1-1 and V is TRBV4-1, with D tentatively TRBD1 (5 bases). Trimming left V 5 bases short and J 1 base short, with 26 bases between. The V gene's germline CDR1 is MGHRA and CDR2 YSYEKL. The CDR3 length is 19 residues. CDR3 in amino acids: CASSSKKRGGSLQNTEAFF. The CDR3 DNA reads TGCGCCAGCAGCTCAAAAAAACGGGGGGGGTCCCTCCAGAACACTGAAGCTTTCTTT.

In nucleotides, the CDR3 is TGTGCCAGTAGTATCCCGACAGACCCAGCTAACTATGGCTACACCTTC. Translated, it gives CASSIPTDPANYGYTF. The gene calls are TRBV19 and TRBJ1-2; D is perhaps TRBD1 (5 bases). With 3 bases removed from V and 0 bases from J, the gap between germline ends came to 14 bases. The germline V gene encodes CDR1 LNHDA and CDR2 SQIVND (reference sequence). The CDR3 extends over 16 amino acids.

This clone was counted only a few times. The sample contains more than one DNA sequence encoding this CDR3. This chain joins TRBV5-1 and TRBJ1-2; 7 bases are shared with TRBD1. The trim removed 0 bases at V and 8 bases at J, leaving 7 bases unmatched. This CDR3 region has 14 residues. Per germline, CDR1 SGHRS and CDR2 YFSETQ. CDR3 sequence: CASSLETGSEGYTF. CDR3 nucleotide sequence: TGCGCCAGCAGCTTGGAGACAGGGTCAGAAGGCTACACCTTC.

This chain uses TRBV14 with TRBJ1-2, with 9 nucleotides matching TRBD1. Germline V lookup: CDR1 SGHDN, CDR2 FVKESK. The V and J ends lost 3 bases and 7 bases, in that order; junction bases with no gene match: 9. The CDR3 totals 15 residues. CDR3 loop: CASSQTGTGFSGYTF. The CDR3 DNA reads TGTGCCAGCAGCCAGACCGGGACAGGGTTCTCTGGCTACACCTTC.

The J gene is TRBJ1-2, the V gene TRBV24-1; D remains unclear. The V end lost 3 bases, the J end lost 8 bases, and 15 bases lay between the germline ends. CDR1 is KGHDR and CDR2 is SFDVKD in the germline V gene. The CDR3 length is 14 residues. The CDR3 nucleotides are TGTGCCACCAGTGATCCAAACAGTAAATGGGGCTACACCTTC. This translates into CATSDPNSKWGYTF.